The T cell receptor (beta chain) under discussion was sequenced for a study of T cells in Graves' hyperthyroidism and ophthalmopathy. Amplified TCR beta CDR3 regions derived from RNA transcripts. HTBI primers were the set used in a first-round RT-PCR of the TCR CDR3. TCRdb independently ran MiXCR on the multiplex PCR reads; one entry per CDR3 protein. The sample includes about 600,000 distinct CDR3 sequences, 11% to 15% of them seen just once. This clonotype appeared a few times. CDR1 is LGHNA and CDR2 is YNFKEQ in the germline V gene. The V and J ends lost 4 bases and 6 bases, in that order; junction bases with no gene match: 5. CDR3 size: 16 residues.

Sequenced sample: blood. This TCR was recovered from a woman between 18 and 29 years old with Graves' ophthalmopathy. The chain has TRBV4-2 and TRBJ2-2; 13 bases agree with TRBD2. The CDR3 spells CASSPGGLAGPGELFF. Written as DNA, the CDR3 is TGTGCCAGCAGCCCAGGGGGACTAGCGGGACCCGGGGAGCTGTTTTTT.